This passage covers 10 T cell receptor beta chains from one sample sequenced in a study of human T cells and chemical hapten exposure. TCRdb processed the RACE reads anew with MiXCR; each CDR3 protein has one entry. The table shows about 380,000 distinct CDR3 sequences, with about 6.3% occurring only once. Time point reported: patch test 2, 6 weeks after DPC sensitization. Treatment in this sample: therapeutic diphenylcyclopropenone sensitization with weekly scalp DPC. The specimen comprised whole blood, sampled in connection with sensitization to the hapten diphenylcyclopropenone (DPC). These receptors all stem from a woman under 30 with alopecia areata. Some clones in this sample may be carry-over from other donors' samples.

Remarks on this clonotype: With a much larger clone just one base away, this may be a read error. V is TRBV18 and J is TRBJ1-2; D is perhaps TRBD1 (6 bases). CDR3 length: 16 amino acids. Looked up from germline, CDR1 is KGHSH and CDR2 is LQKENI. Deletions cut 4 bases from V and 4 bases from J, with 19 bases between. As DNA, the CDR3 is TGTGCCAGCTCACACTACGCCGGACAGACACTCTATGGCTACACCTTC. It codes for CASSHYAGQTLYGYTF.

This clonotype occurred many times. This sequence joins TRBV5-6 and TRBJ1-1; D gene ambiguous. This CDR3 spans 14 amino acids. The V end was cut by 3 bases, the J end by 6 bases, with 15 bases between. The germline CDR1 and CDR2 sequences are SGHDT and YYEEEE. The CDR3 bases are TGTGCCAGCAGCTCCCGACCTACGGCGCCTGAAGCTTTCTTT. Translation: CASSSRPTAPEAFF.

V gene TRBV5-1 combines with J gene TRBJ2-3; TRBD2 matches at 10 bases. The V and J ends lost 1 base and 5 bases, in that order; junction bases with no gene match: 7. Germline CDR1 SGHRS, CDR2 YFSETQ. This CDR3 comprises 16 residues. This CDR3 reads CASSLSSGGARDTQYF. DNA for the CDR3: TGCGCCAGCAGCTTGTCCAGCGGGGGGGCCAGAGATACGCAGTATTTT.

This clonotype came up a few times. This chain uses TRBV12-3 or TRBV12-4 with TRBJ1-1; TRBD1 matches at 7 bases. V gave up 5 bases and J gave up 1 base; unmatched junction bases: 7. The CDR3 runs 15 residues. CDR3 in amino acids: CASSPRGTANTEAFF. The CDR3 coding sequence is TGTGCCAGCAGTCCTAGGGGGACAGCGAACACTGAAGCTTTCTTT.

This clonotype was seen repeatedly, ten times or more. The chain recombines TRBV28 with TRBJ1-4; TRBD1 matches at 7 bases. This CDR3 has 14 residues. Germline CDR1 and CDR2: MDHEN and SYDVKM. Unmatched junction bases numbered 13, after V lost 4 bases and J lost 14 bases. The CDR3 nucleotides are TGTGCCAGCAGTTCCGGGACAGATTCCTTAGGCCTGTTTTTT. Amino acid sequence: CASSSGTDSLGLFF. Full variable domain (missing parts from reference TRBV28 and TRBJ1-4): DVKVTQSSRYLVKRTGEKVFLECVQDMDHENMFWYRQDPGLGLRLIYFSYDVKMKEKGDIPEGYSVSREKKERFSLILESASTNQTSMYLCASSSGTDSLGLFFGSGTQLSVL.

This clonotype has a count of ten or more. V is TRBV10-2 and J is TRBJ2-3, with TRBD2 matching over 10 bases. The CDR3 runs 15 residues. V lost 7 bases to trimming and J lost 6 bases; unmatched junction nucleotides: 10. CDR1 WSHSY and CDR2 SAAADI come from the germline V gene. The CDR3 sequence is CASISSGGAWDTQYF. The CDR3 DNA is TGCGCCAGCATAAGCAGCGGGGGGGCCTGGGATACGCAGTATTTT.

This clonotype was picked up a small number of times. The genes are TRBV20-1 and TRBJ1-2, with 7 bases aligning to TRBD1. The CDR3 consists of 13 residues. Germline trimming cut 6 bases from V and 2 bases from J; bases unmatched to any gene: 6. Germline values: CDR1 DFQATT, CDR2 SNEGSKA (reference sequence). Here the CDR3 reads CSAPEGANYGYTF. CDR3 coding DNA: TGCAGTGCGCCTGAGGGGGCAAACTATGGCTACACCTTC.

The rearrangement links TRBV11-2 to TRBJ2-1; 7 positions match TRBD1. V trimming: 5 bases; J trimming: 10 bases; junction bases outside the gene matches: 11. From germline, CDR1 is SGHAT and CDR2 FQNNGV. The CDR3 loop spans 14 amino acids. CDR3 residues: CASSPTRQGGEQFF. The CDR3 coding sequence is TGTGCCAGCAGCCCAACACGACAGGGCGGGGAGCAGTTCTTC. Full variable domain (rest looked up from reference TRBV11-2 and TRBJ2-1): EAGVAQSPRYKIIEKRQSVAFWCNPISGHATLYWYQQILGQGPKLLIQFQNNGVVDDSQLPKDRFSAERLKGVDSTLKIQPAKLEDSAVYLCASSPTRQGGEQFFGPGTRLTVL.

The chain combines TRBV28 with TRBJ2-5; D possibly corresponds to TRBD1 (6 bases). The V gene's germline CDR1 is MDHEN and CDR2 SYDVKM. Between the trimmed V and J ends, which lost 6 bases and 4 bases, there was a span of 18 bases. The CDR3 consists of 15 residues. CDR3 DNA: TGTGCCAGCAGCTCACCCCCAACAGGGACAGAGACCCAGTACTTC. Its translation is CASSSPPTGTETQYF.

The CDR3 here is CASSQMTGEETQYF. CDR3 sequence (DNA): TGTGCCAGCAGTCAGATGACAGGAGAAGAGACCCAGTACTTC. The V and J genes are TRBV2 and TRBJ2-5, with a tentative D call TRBD1 (6 bases). The CDR3 consists of 14 residues. From germline, CDR1 is SNHLY and CDR2 FYNNEI. V lost 5 bases to trimming and J lost 3 bases, with 13 bases between them.